This is a list of T cell receptor beta chains from one sample in a study of CD8 T cells in ankylosing spondylitis. TCRdb re-derived calls from the 5' RACE reads in MiXCR, one entry per CDR3 protein. The table shows over 600,000 distinct CDR3 sequences, with around 20% occurring only once. Specimen: blood, either unsorted or a sorted T cell fraction (not recorded which). The receptors were gathered from a male donor with ankylosing spondylitis. The CDR3 runs from the conserved cysteine through the conserved F or W. D genes are given only for firm matches. A clone size is listed for some rows: how often the clone was seen (once, few, many), or a class if it is expanded.

CDR3 DNA: TGTGCCAGCAGTTACGCGCTCCTCACCGGGGAGCTGTTTTTT
CDR3 protein: CASSYALLTGELFF
J gene: TRBJ2-2
clone size: .
CDR3 length: 14
V gene: TRBV6-5
D gene: .

CDR3 DNA: TGTGCCAGCAGAGCTGACAGGGGAAGTGGGATGAACACTGAAGCTTTCTTT
CDR3 protein: CASRADRGSGMNTEAFF
J gene: TRBJ1-1
clone size: .
CDR3 length: 17
V gene: TRBV12-3/TRBV12-4
D gene: TRBD1

CDR3 DNA: TGTGCCAGCAGTTACTCGAGGAGGGGAGGGAATGGCTACACCTTC
CDR3 protein: CASSYSRRGGNGYTF
J gene: TRBJ1-2
clone size: .
CDR3 length: 15
V gene: TRBV6-5
D gene: .

CDR3 DNA: TGTGCCAGCAGTTACCCCAGAGGGGGGGCTCGCGGGGATACGCAGTATTTT
CDR3 protein: CASSYPRGGARGDTQYF
J gene: TRBJ2-3
clone size: few
CDR3 length: 17
V gene: TRBV6-5
D gene: .

CDR3 DNA: TGTGCCAGCAGTGAAGGCGGGGTCCTCTACAATGAGCAGTTCTTC
CDR3 protein: CASSEGGVLYNEQFF
J gene: TRBJ2-1
clone size: .
CDR3 length: 15
V gene: TRBV2
D gene: .

CDR3 DNA: TGCGCCAGCAGCCCCCCTGGGACAGAGCACAAATATGGCTACACCTTC
CDR3 protein: CASSPPGTEHKYGYTF
J gene: TRBJ1-2
clone size: few
CDR3 length: 16
V gene: TRBV5-1
D gene: TRBD1

CDR3 DNA: TGTGCCACCGGCCGACAGGGGAGTATGGACAATGAGCAGTTCTTC
CDR3 protein: CATGRQGSMDNEQFF
J gene: TRBJ2-1
clone size: .
CDR3 length: 15
V gene: TRBV24-1
D gene: TRBD1

CDR3 DNA: TGTGCCAGCAGTCCTAGCGGGAGTAGGAATGAGCAGTTCTTC
CDR3 protein: CASSPSGSRNEQFF
J gene: TRBJ2-1
clone size: few
CDR3 length: 14
V gene: TRBV27
D gene: TRBD2

CDR3 DNA: TGTGCCAGCAGCCAAGAGGATTCATCGGGGTCTTGGTTTCTCGATGAGCAGTTCTTC
CDR3 protein: CASSQEDSSGSWFLDEQFF
J gene: TRBJ2-1
clone size: few
CDR3 length: 19
V gene: TRBV4-2
D gene: .

CDR3 DNA: TGCAGTGCTAGGGCTAGCGGGGGGCGAACCGGGGAGCTGTTTTTT
CDR3 protein: CSARASGGRTGELFF
J gene: TRBJ2-2
clone size: .
CDR3 length: 15
V gene: TRBV20-1
D gene: TRBD2